This T cell receptor (beta chain) was documented in a study of cytomegalovirus exposure and HLA in healthy donors. To note about this clone: The antigen is unknown.

With 60 Vbeta and 13 Jbeta primers, the PCR was carried out. Data came from immunoSEQ multiplex PCR; TCRdb stores just in-frame clones and leaves some out. The repertoire includes roughly 290,000 clones, 80% of them detected once, and about 0.3% sits in the top ten. Study-level points and caveats: A list of around 150 TCR beta chains associated with cytomegalovirus was given.

This CDR3 is built from 17 residues. V shed 4 bases, J shed 0 bases, and the junction held 9 bases outside the gene matches. Per germline, CDR1 SGHRS and CDR2 YFSETQ. This TCR derives from a girl under 10 years old in good health and CMV-seronegative. Specimen: PBMCs. The J gene is TRBJ1-4, the V gene TRBV5-1; 7 nucleotides line up with TRBD1. CDR3: CASSRTGIFATNEKLFF. In nucleotides, the CDR3 is TGCGCCAGCAGCAGGACAGGAATTTTTGCAACTAATGAAAAACTGTTTTTT.